This T cell receptor beta chain was recorded in a study of patients and donors after allogeneic stem cell transplantation. The V and J ends lost 2 bases and 12 bases, in that order; junction bases with no gene match: 6. CDR3 length equals 14 residues. Each CDR3 protein is one row after TCRdb ran MiXCR on the RT-PCR reads. The table shows about a million distinct CDR3 sequences, with more than 15% occurring only once. The V call is TRBV12-3 or TRBV12-4, the J call TRBJ2-1; 11 nucleotides match TRBD2. The origin of this receptor is a human donor who was either an allogeneic HSCT recipient or a stem cell or donor lymphocyte infusion donor (not recorded which). It is not recorded whose cells these are; they may come from a transplant donor. Sample: blood, either unsorted or a sorted T cell fraction (not recorded which). The CDR3 reads CASSLSSGRASQFF. The DNA for the CDR3 is TGTGCCAGCAGTTTAAGTAGCGGGAGGGCCTCGCAGTTCTTC.